What follows are 22 T cell receptor beta chains derived from one specimen sequenced in a study of technical replicates of blood from a few donors. The assay was immunoSEQ multiplex PCR, and TCRdb's table has in-frame clones only and misses some. The data show about 80,000 clones, approximately 98% seen once. Sequenced material: T cells isolated from PBMCs. The source of these receptors is a human donor in good health.

The genes are TRBV10-1 and TRBJ2-3; 9 nucleotides align to TRBD2. CDR1 and CDR2 from the germline V gene are WNHNN and SYGVQD (reference sequence). V trimming: 3 bases; J trimming: 5 bases; junction bases outside the gene matches: 9. The CDR3 sequence is 16 residues long. CDR3: CASSDNLAGIVDTQYF. As DNA, the CDR3 is TGCGCCAGCAGTGACAACCTAGCGGGAATCGTAGATACGCAGTATTTT.

This sequence joins TRBV5-6 and TRBJ1-2, with no clear D. Trimming took 4 bases from V and 5 from J, leaving 6 bases between them. The CDR3 runs 11 residues. The germline CDR1 and CDR2 sequences are SGHDT and YYEEEE. Here the CDR3 reads CASSPGYGYTF. The DNA of the CDR3 is TGTGCCAGCAGCCCCGGGTATGGCTACACCTTC. Full variable domain (outside the CDR3, taken from reference TRBV5-6 and TRBJ1-2): DAGVTQSPTHLIKTRGQQVTLRCSPKSGHDTVSWYQQALGQGPQFIFQYYEEEERQRGNFPDRFSGHQFPNYSSELNVNALLLGDSALYLCASSPGYGYTFGSGTRLTVV.

The chain recombines TRBV27 with TRBJ1-2, with D possibly being TRBD1 (5 bases). Trimming took 0 bases from V and 3 from J, leaving 5 bases between them. Germline CDR1 MNHEY, CDR2 SMNVEV (reference sequence). CDR3 length: 13 amino acids. The CDR3 loop is CASSLSTDYGYTF. CDR3 coding DNA: TGTGCCAGCAGTTTATCGACAGACTATGGCTACACCTTC.

The CDR3 DNA follows: TGTGCCAGCAGTGATCAGGGAACGGTCTATGGCTACACCTTC. Protein: CASSDQGTVYGYTF. V is TRBV2 and J is TRBJ1-2; D is perhaps TRBD1 (5 bases). Germline CDR1 and CDR2: SNHLY and FYNNEI. This CDR3 contains 14 residues. V was pared by 3 bases and J by 4 bases, with 12 bases between.

This clone came up once. This rearrangement joins TRBV5-4 to TRBJ2-1, with D possibly TRBD1 on 8 matching bases. CDR1 SGHNT and CDR2 YYREEE come from the germline V gene (reference sequence). The length of the CDR3 is 14 residues. Trimming left V 4 bases short and J 7 bases short, with 15 bases between. The CDR3 reads CASSLGQGGNEQFF. The DNA for the CDR3 is TGTGCCAGCAGCCTTGGACAGGGAGGGAATGAGCAGTTCTTC.

CDR3 loop: CASRSSTEAFF. The CDR3 coding sequence is TGCGCCAGCAGGTCTTCGACTGAAGCTTTCTTT. The gene calls are TRBV5-1 and TRBJ1-1; D gene ambiguous. There are 11 residues in the CDR3. The germline V gene encodes CDR1 SGHRS and CDR2 YFSETQ. Between the trimmed V and J ends, which lost 5 bases and 5 bases, there was a span of 7 bases. Drawing the rest from reference TRBV5-1 and TRBJ1-1, the complete variable domain is KAGVTQTPRYLIKTRGQQVTLSCSPISGHRSVSWYQQTPGQGLQFLFEYFSETQRNKGNFPGRFSGRQFSNSRSEMNVSTLELGDSALYLCASRSSTEAFFGQGTRLTVV.

J is TRBJ2-7 and V is TRBV5-6; 9 bases line up with TRBD1. Germline CDR1 SGHDT, CDR2 YYEEEE. The J segment lost 3 bases and the V segment lost 4 bases, leaving 5 bases of the junction unmatched. The CDR3 runs to 14 residues. The CDR3 DNA sequence: TGTGCCAGCAGCAAAAGGACAGGGGACTACGAGCAGTACTTC. Translated: CASSKRTGDYEQYF.

The V gene is TRBV15, the J gene TRBJ2-7; 11 positions agree with TRBD2. The trim removed 3 bases at V and 6 bases at J, leaving 7 bases unmatched. The CDR3 loop spans 15 amino acids. CDR1 is LNHNV and CDR2 is YYDKDF in the germline V gene (reference sequence). The CDR3 coding sequence is TGTGCCACCAGCAGGGGACTAGCGGCCTACGGCGAGCAGTACTTC. Translating gives CATSRGLAAYGEQYF.

Comment on this clone: The junction differs from germline at one of its ends, possibly a read error. The chain couples TRBV19 to TRBJ2-7, with a weak D call TRBD2 (6 bases). This CDR3 spans 13 amino acids. CDR1 LNHDA and CDR2 SQIVND come from the germline V gene (reference sequence). CDR3 region: CASSSGTPYERYF. DNA for the CDR3: TGTGCCAGTAGTTCCGGGACTCCCTACGAGCGGTACTTC.

This chain links TRBV5-8 with TRBJ1-1, with no clear D. Trimming stripped 7 bases from V and 0 bases from J, with 10 bases between. CDR3 length: 13 amino acids. Germline V gives CDR1 SGHTS, CDR2 YDEGEE. CDR3 nucleotide sequence: TGTGCCAGCCTTCTTCAGTTGAACACTGAAGCTTTCTTT. This codes for CASLLQLNTEAFF.

This clone showed up just once. A junction end diverges from the germline sequence, so it may reflect a read error. The chain joins TRBV7-8 to TRBJ2-1; 7 bases are a match to TRBD1. CDR3 size: 17 residues. Germline-derived CDR1 and CDR2 are SGHVS and FQNEAQ. CDR3 in DNA: TGTGCCAGCAGCCGCCCTTACAGGGGTCGGGCATACAGTGAGCAGTTCTTC. Protein product: CASSRPYRGRAYSEQFF.

This chain joins TRBV21-1 and TRBJ2-5; the table's D call, TRBD1, was not checked against the DNA. TRBV21-1 is a known pseudogene. CDR3 length: 17 residues. CDR3 sequence: CASSKAPDRGRSETQYF. The CDR3, as DNA: TGTGCCAGCAGCAAAGCGCCGGACAGGGGGCGATCAGAGACCCAGTACTTC.

On this clone: The junction differs from germline at one of its ends, possibly a read error. The rearrangement links TRBV6-5 to TRBJ1-2; D is unresolved. There are 15 residues in the CDR3. The germline V gene has CDR1 MNHEY and CDR2 SVGAGI. The CDR3 region is CASRYSPRTDYGYTF. The CDR3 nucleotides are TGTGCCAGCAGGTACTCTCCAAGGACTGACTATGGCTACACCTTC.

This chain links TRBV30 with TRBJ1-4; TRBD1 matches 9 bases. In germline, CDR1 is GTSNPN, CDR2 SVGIG (reference sequence). The CDR3 spans 14 residues. Germline trimming cut 8 bases from V and 8 bases from J; bases unmatched to any gene: 12. The CDR3 loop is CAGGVQGAGEKLFF. The CDR3 region has the DNA TGTGCCGGGGGGGTACAGGGGGCAGGAGAAAAACTGTTTTTT.

This sequence joins TRBV15 and TRBJ2-1; D is uncertain. Germline CDR1 and CDR2: LNHNV and YYDKDF (reference sequence). With 4 bases removed from V and 4 bases from J, the gap between germline ends came to 2 bases. CDR3 size: 11 residues. The CDR3 spells CATSTYNEQFF. In DNA, the CDR3 is TGTGCCACCAGCACATACAATGAGCAGTTCTTC.

The chain links TRBV29-1 to TRBJ2-3, with D uncertain. Looked up from germline, CDR1 is SQVTM and CDR2 is ANQGSEA. V gave up 2 bases and J gave up 0 bases, with 6 bases separating them. The CDR3 sequence is 13 residues long. CDR3 sequence reads: CSVESGSTDTQYF. In DNA form, the CDR3 reads TGCAGCGTTGAATCCGGGAGCACAGATACGCAGTATTTT.

This chain joins TRBV7-6 and TRBJ2-7, with a possible D match to TRBD1 (6 bases). This CDR3 is built from 15 residues. Germline V CDR1 and CDR2: SGHVS, FNYEAQ. The V and J ends lost 1 base and 2 bases respectively, with 12 bases between them. DNA for the CDR3: TGTGCCAGCAGCTTAGTGTTCGGGACACCCTACGAGCAGTACTTC. It specifies CASSLVFGTPYEQYF.

The chain joins TRBV29-1 to TRBJ2-1; tentative D call: TRBD2 (5 bases). Germline CDR1 and CDR2: SQVTM and ANQGSEA. The CDR3 runs 15 residues. Trimming removed 5 bases at V and 0 bases at J, with 14 bases between. Written as DNA, the CDR3 is TGCAGCGTTCCAGGAGGTCCCATCTCCTACAATGAGCAGTTCTTC. This gives the protein CSVPGGPISYNEQFF.

The chain's CDR3 is CASSLQGGTYEQYF. The CDR3 coding sequence is TGTGCCAGCAGTTTACAGGGAGGGACGTACGAGCAGTACTTC. The chain joins TRBV28 to TRBJ2-7, with 7 bases aligning to TRBD2. V shed 2 bases and J 4 bases; nucleotides not matched to a gene: 5. Looked up from germline, CDR1 is MDHEN and CDR2 is SYDVKM. The CDR3 runs 14 residues.

V usage is TRBV5-1 and J usage is TRBJ1-4, with 8 bases identical to TRBD1. V lost 10 bases and J lost 14; bases outside the gene matches: 7. Germline V lookup: CDR1 SGHRS, CDR2 YFSETQ. The CDR3 loop spans 10 amino acids. Here the CDR3 DNA reads TGCGCCGGTCACCGGGACAGGCTGTTTTTT. Translation: CAGHRDRLFF.

V gene TRBV4-2 combines with J gene TRBJ2-1, with a tentative D call TRBD1 (6 bases). V was clipped by 4 bases and J by 6 bases, with 13 bases between them. Germline V gene sequence: CDR1 LGHNA, CDR2 YNFKEQ. The CDR3 extends over 14 amino acids. For the CDR3, the DNA is TGTGCCAGCAGCCGGTCTACAGGGCCCAATGAGCAGTTCTTC. Translation: CASSRSTGPNEQFF.

CDR3 sequence reads: CASRAGTGDYEQYF. CDR3 coding DNA: TGTGCCAGCAGGGCCGGGACAGGGGACTACGAGCAGTACTTC. J is TRBJ2-7 and V is TRBV2; 10 positions agree with TRBD1. V shed 6 bases and J 3 bases; nucleotides not matched to a gene: 5. The CDR3 is 14 residues long. Germline CDR1 SNHLY, CDR2 FYNNEI.